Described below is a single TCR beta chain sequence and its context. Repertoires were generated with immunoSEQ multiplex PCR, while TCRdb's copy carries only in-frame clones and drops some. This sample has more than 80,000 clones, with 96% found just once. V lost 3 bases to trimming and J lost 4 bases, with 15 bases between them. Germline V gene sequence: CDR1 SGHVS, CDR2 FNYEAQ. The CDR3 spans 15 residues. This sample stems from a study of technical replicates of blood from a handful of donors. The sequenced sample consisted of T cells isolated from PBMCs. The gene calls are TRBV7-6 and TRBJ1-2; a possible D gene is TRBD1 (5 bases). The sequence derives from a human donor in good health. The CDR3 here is CASSLDPGLGYGYTF. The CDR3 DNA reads TGTGCCAGCAGCTTGGATCCAGGGTTGGGCTATGGCTACACCTTC.